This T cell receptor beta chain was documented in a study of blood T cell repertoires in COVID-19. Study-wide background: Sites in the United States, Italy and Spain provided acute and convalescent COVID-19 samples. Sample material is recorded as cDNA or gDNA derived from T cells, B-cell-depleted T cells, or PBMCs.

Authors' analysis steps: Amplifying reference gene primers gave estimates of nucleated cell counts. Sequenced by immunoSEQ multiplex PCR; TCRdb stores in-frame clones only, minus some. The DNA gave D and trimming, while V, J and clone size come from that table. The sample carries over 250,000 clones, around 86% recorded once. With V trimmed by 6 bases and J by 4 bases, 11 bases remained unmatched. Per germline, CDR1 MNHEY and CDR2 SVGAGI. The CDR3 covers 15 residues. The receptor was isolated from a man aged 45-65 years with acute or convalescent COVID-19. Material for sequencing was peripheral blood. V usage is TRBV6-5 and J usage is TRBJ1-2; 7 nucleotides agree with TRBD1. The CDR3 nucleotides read TGTGCCAGCAGCAATCCCGGACAGGCCCGCTATGGCTACACCTTC. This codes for CASSNPGQARYGYTF.